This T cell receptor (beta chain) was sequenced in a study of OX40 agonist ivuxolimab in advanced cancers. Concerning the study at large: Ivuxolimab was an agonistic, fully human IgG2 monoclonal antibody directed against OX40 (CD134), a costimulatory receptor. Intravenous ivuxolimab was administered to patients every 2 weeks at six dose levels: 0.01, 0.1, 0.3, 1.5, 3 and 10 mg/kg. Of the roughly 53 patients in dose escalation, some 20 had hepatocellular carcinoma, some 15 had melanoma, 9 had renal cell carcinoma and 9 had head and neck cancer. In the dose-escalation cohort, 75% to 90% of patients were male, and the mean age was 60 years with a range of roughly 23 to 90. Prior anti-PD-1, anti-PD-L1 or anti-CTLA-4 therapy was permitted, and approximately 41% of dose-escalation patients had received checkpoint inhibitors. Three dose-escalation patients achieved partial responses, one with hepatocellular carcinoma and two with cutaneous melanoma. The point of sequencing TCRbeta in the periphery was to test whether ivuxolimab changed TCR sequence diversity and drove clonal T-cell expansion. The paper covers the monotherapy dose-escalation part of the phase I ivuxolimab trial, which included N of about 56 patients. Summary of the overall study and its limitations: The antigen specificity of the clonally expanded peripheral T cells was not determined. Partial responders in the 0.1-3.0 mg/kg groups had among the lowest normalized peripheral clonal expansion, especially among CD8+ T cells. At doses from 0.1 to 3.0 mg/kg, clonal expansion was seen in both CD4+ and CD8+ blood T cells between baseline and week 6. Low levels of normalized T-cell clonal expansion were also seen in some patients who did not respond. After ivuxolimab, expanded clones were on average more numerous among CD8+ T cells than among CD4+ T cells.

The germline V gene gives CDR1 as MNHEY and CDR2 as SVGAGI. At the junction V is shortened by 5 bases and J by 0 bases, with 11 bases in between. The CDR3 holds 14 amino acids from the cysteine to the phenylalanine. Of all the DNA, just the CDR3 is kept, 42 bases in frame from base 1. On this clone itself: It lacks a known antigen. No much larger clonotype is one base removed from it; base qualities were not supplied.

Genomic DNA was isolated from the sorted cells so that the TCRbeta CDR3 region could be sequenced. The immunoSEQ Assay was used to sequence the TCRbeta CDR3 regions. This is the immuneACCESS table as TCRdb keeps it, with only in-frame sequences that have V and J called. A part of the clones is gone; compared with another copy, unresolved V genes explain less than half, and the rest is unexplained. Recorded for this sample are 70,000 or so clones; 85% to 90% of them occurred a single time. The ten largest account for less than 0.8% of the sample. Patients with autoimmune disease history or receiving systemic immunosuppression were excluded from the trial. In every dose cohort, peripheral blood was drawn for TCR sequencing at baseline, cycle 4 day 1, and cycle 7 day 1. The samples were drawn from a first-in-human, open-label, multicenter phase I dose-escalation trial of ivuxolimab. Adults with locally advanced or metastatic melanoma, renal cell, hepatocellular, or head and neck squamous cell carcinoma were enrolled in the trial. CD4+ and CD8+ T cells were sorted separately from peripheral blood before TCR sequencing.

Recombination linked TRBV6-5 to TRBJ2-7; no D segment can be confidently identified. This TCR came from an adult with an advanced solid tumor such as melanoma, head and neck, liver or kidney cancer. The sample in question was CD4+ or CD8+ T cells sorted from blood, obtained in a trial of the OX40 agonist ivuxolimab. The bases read TGTGCCAGCAGTCCTCGAGGAAGCTCCTACGAGCAGTACTTC. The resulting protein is CASSPRGSSYEQYF.